This TCR beta chain was sequenced in a study of regulatory T cells in long-lasting Graves disease. Investigators prepared the TCR beta libraries by applying iRepertoire HTBI primers and Arm-PCR of CDR3 regions. TCRdb re-derived calls from the multiplex PCR reads in MiXCR, one entry per CDR3 protein. The sample yields about 450,000 distinct CDR3 sequences, over 15% seen once. The table lists this clonotype with many counts. The sample's time point: newly diagnosed GD, antithyroid drugs for less than 3 months. RNA extracted from PBMCs served as the sequencing template. The sample was also linked to a second study, of T cells in Graves' hyperthyroidism and ophthalmopathy.

This TCR came from a woman in her twenties or thirties with Graves disease. Sequenced material: peripheral blood mononuclear cells (PBMCs), taken at new diagnosis, from a patient treated with antithyroid drugs.

The CDR3 DNA follows: TGTGCCAGCAGCGTACGGGACAGGGCCTACGAGCAGTACTTC. Amino acid sequence: CASSVRDRAYEQYF. The V call is TRBV7-8, the J call TRBJ2-7; TRBD1 matches at 9 bases. Germline CDR1 SGHVS, CDR2 FQNEAQ. This CDR3 region has 14 residues. With V trimmed by 5 bases and J by 2 bases, 4 bases remained unmatched.